The rows below give T cell receptor beta chains drawn from one sample of a study of blood T cell repertoires in COVID-19. TCRdb's table, derived via immunoSEQ multiplex PCR, lists solely in-frame clones and lacks some. In the table there are 60,000 to 85,000 clones, 88% of which are singletons. Source material: peripheral blood. These TCRs come from a woman older than 75 with active or convalescent COVID-19. CDR3s include the opening cysteine and the closing phenylalanine or tryptophan. D genes are given only for firm matches. The size of a clone is reported for some rows only, either as once, few or many, or as a class for expanded clones.

clone_size d_call j_call v_call cdr3_aa cdr3_nt
- - TRBJ1-1 TRBV10-3 CAISSSGDATEAFF TGTGCCATCAGCTCATCGGGTGATGCCACTGAAGCTTTCTTT
- TRBD2 TRBJ2-1 TRBV6-6 CASSYNDFSVAGTGFF TGTGCCAGCAGTTATAACGACTTCTCCGTAGCGGGGACGGGGTTCTTC
- TRBD2 TRBJ2-5 TRBV7-2 CASTLAGALQETQYF TGTGCCAGCACCCTAGCGGGAGCTCTCCAAGAGACCCAGTACTTC
- TRBD1 TRBJ1-2 TRBV7-3 CASSSTGTGRGGYTF TGTGCCAGCAGCTCAACTGGGACAGGGAGAGGAGGCTACACCTTC
- TRBD2 TRBJ2-3 TRBV5-1 CASSFLSGGADTQYF TGCGCCAGCAGCTTCCTTAGCGGGGGGGCAGATACGCAGTATTTT
- - TRBJ1-4 TRBV9 CASSFQAGRRRGEKLFF TGTGCCAGCAGCTTCCAGGCGGGGCGTAGAAGGGGTGAAAAACTGTTTTTT
- - TRBJ1-4 TRBV6-5 CASSWGGGMNEKLFF TGTGCCAGCAGTTGGGGAGGGGGGATGAATGAAAAACTGTTTTTT
- TRBD1 TRBJ1-2 TRBV5-1 CASSLVVQGTGGYTF TGCGCCAGCAGCTTGGTGGTACAGGGGACGGGAGGCTACACCTTC
- TRBD2 TRBJ2-7 TRBV29-1 CSARLAGPSGEQYF TGCAGCGCCAGACTAGCGGGGCCCTCTGGGGAGCAGTACTTC
- - TRBJ2-6 TRBV7-8 CASSLGVGAAGANVLTF TGTGCCAGCAGCTTAGGGGTGGGGGCTGCTGGGGCCAACGTCCTGACTTTC
- - TRBJ2-3 TRBV3-1/TRBV3-2 CASSPYGGRVGTDTQYF TGTGCCAGCAGCCCATATGGGGGCAGGGTGGGAACAGATACGCAGTATTTT
once TRBD1 TRBJ1-3 TRBV2 CASSWGQGASGNTIYF TGTGCCAGCAGTTGGGGACAGGGGGCTTCTGGAAACACCATATATTTT
- TRBD1 TRBJ1-1 TRBV3-1/TRBV3-2 CASSRGTVMNTEAFF TGTGCCAGCAGCCGAGGGACAGTAATGAACACTGAAGCTTTCTTT
- TRBD1 TRBJ2-2 TRBV5-8 CASRPRTGGNGELFF TGTGCCAGCAGGCCCCGGACAGGGGGAAACGGGGAGCTGTTTTTT
- - TRBJ1-2 TRBV19 CASSSRRGGVYGYTF TGTGCCAGTAGTTCCCGACGGGGGGGCGTTTATGGCTACACCTTC
- TRBD1 TRBJ2-5 TRBV5-5 CASRGRQGSYQETQYF TGTGCCAGCAGGGGGAGACAGGGGTCGTACCAAGAGACCCAGTACTTC
- TRBD1 TRBJ1-2 TRBV10-1 CASSLKSGQGDGYTF TGCGCCAGCAGTCTAAAATCGGGACAGGGGGATGGCTACACCTTC
once TRBD1 TRBJ1-2 TRBV5-4 CASSLAGQAYGYTF TGTGCCAGCAGCTTGGCCGGACAGGCCTATGGCTACACCTTC
- - TRBJ2-5 TRBV30 CAWVGTFQETQYF TGTGCCTGGGTGGGGACTTTCCAAGAGACCCAGTACTTC
once - TRBJ1-1 TRBV5-1 CASSGQWNTEAFF TGCGCCAGCAGCGGACAGTGGAACACTGAAGCTTTCTTT
- - TRBJ1-1 TRBV18 CASSPPGNTEAFF TGTGCCAGCTCGCCTCCAGGGAACACTGAAGCTTTCTTT
- - TRBJ2-1 TRBV9 CASSPNGRYNEQFF TGTGCCAGCAGCCCAAATGGCAGGTACAATGAGCAGTTCTTC
- TRBD1 TRBJ2-5 TRBV3-1/TRBV3-2 CASSQPTGGQETQYF TGTGCCAGCAGCCAACCCACAGGGGGACAAGAGACCCAGTACTTC
- - TRBJ2-7 TRBV5-6 CASSLAAGISYEQYF TGTGCCAGCAGCTTGGCCGCTGGCATCTCCTACGAGCAGTACTTC
- - TRBJ1-2 TRBV5-6 CASSLTGFYGYTF TGTGCCAGCAGCTTAACCGGGTTCTATGGCTACACCTTC
- - TRBJ1-2 TRBV19 CASSIAGQSSYGYTF TGTGCCAGTAGTATAGCTGGACAGAGTAGTTATGGCTACACCTTC
once - TRBJ1-5 TRBV28 CASSPRYRGPQHF TGTGCCAGCAGCCCCCGCTATAGAGGGCCCCAGCATTTT
- - TRBJ1-1 TRBV27 CASSLRQANTEAFF TGTGCCAGCAGTTTACGACAGGCGAACACTGAAGCTTTCTTT
- - TRBJ2-4 TRBV6-1 CASSEFSGKNIQYF TGTGCCAGCAGTGAATTTAGCGGCAAAAACATTCAGTACTTC
- - TRBJ2-2 TRBV4-1 CASSQAGTRRTGELFF TGCGCCAGCAGCCAAGCGGGCACTAGGCGTACCGGGGAGCTGTTTTTT
- - TRBJ2-3 TRBV6-5 CASSYSGALGTDTQYF TGTGCCAGCAGTTACTCGGGGGCTTTGGGCACAGATACGCAGTATTTT
- TRBD2 TRBJ2-7 TRBV5-6 CASSPGLAGTSYEQYF TGTGCCAGCAGCCCGGGACTAGCGGGAACCTCCTACGAGCAGTACTTC
once - TRBJ1-2 TRBV29-1 CSVELQGVSGYTF TGCAGCGTTGAATTGCAGGGTGTGTCTGGCTACACCTTC
once - TRBJ1-2 TRBV6-1 CASSQQSYGYTF TGTGCCAGCAGCCAACAAAGTTATGGCTACACCTTC
- TRBD1 TRBJ1-5 TRBV6-5 CASLPPVRGRQPQHF TGTGCCAGCCTCCCCCCGGTCAGGGGGCGACAGCCCCAGCATTTT
few TRBD1 TRBJ1-1 TRBV5-1 CASSSVGQGEFEAFF TGCGCCAGCAGTTCTGTGGGACAGGGGGAATTTGAAGCTTTCTTT
once - TRBJ2-3 TRBV18 CASSPPGRRTDTQYF TGTGCCAGCTCACCGCCAGGGAGGAGGACAGATACGCAGTATTTT
- - TRBJ2-1 TRBV18 CASSPPSHHNEQFF TGTGCCAGCTCACCACCGAGTCACCACAATGAGCAGTTCTTC
- TRBD2 TRBJ2-1 TRBV4-3 CASSRLAGVGEQFF TGCGCCAGCAGCCGGCTAGCGGGAGTGGGGGAGCAGTTCTTC
- TRBD1 TRBJ1-2 TRBV19 CARQRDREENYGYTF TGTGCCAGGCAGAGAGACAGGGAAGAGAACTATGGCTACACCTTC
- - TRBJ2-1 TRBV30 CAWSGSNEQFF TGTGCCTGGAGTGGTAGCAATGAGCAGTTCTTC
- - TRBJ2-5 TRBV6-5 CASSPPSAGETQYF TGTGCCAGCAGCCCCCCCTCTGCCGGAGAGACCCAGTACTTC
once - TRBJ1-5 TRBV12-5 CASGPPDGIADQPQHF TGTGCTAGTGGTCCCCCCGACGGAATAGCGGATCAGCCCCAGCATTTT
few - TRBJ1-1 TRBV5-1 CASSLEAGNTEAFF TGCGCCAGCAGCTTGGAGGCGGGGAACACTGAAGCTTTCTTT
- - TRBJ2-2 TRBV10-1 CASSLRGTGELFF TGCGCCAGCAGCCTTAGGGGGACCGGGGAGCTGTTTTTT
once - TRBJ2-7 TRBV5-1 CASSLSQGYEQYF TGCGCCAGCAGCCTAAGCCAGGGGTATGAGCAGTACTTC
- TRBD1 TRBJ2-7 TRBV6-5 CASRLDRLGEQYF TGTGCCAGCAGGCTGGACAGGTTGGGAGAGCAGTACTTC
- - TRBJ2-2 TRBV27 CASSSFDRTGELFF TGTGCCAGCAGTTCCTTCGACAGGACCGGGGAGCTGTTTTTT
- - TRBJ2-7 TRBV12-3/TRBV12-4 CASSPGGEQYF TGTGCCAGCAGCCCGGGTGGAGAGCAGTACTTC
- TRBD2 TRBJ2-7 TRBV6-6 CASSGGGLAIPYEQYF TGTGCCAGCAGTGGAGGGGGACTAGCGATACCCTACGAGCAGTACTTC
- - TRBJ2-1 TRBV7-3 CASTLLPGNEQFF TGTGCCAGCACTTTGCTACCCGGCAATGAGCAGTTCTTC
- TRBD1 TRBJ1-2 TRBV7-8 CASTFAGGWEGYTF TGTGCCAGCACCTTTGCAGGGGGGTGGGAAGGCTACACCTTC
- TRBD1 TRBJ2-7 TRBV5-1 CASAGGGYEQYF TGCGCCAGCGCAGGGGGTGGGTACGAGCAGTACTTC
- TRBD1 TRBJ1-5 TRBV6-2/TRBV6-3 CASSITGQGNQPQHF TGTGCCAGCAGCATCACCGGACAGGGCAATCAGCCCCAGCATTTT
many - TRBJ2-1 TRBV7-9 CASSLARGYSYNEQFF TGTGCCAGCAGCTTAGCTCGCGGGTACTCCTACAATGAGCAGTTCTTC
- TRBD2 TRBJ2-5 TRBV4-1 CASSQRGDGGVRETQYF TGCGCCAGCAGCCAGAGGGGGGACGGGGGGGTTCGAGAGACCCAGTACTTC
- - TRBJ2-7 TRBV4-3 CASSQDAQSYEQYF TGCGCCAGCAGCCAAGATGCACAGTCCTACGAGCAGTACTTC
- - TRBJ1-1 TRBV28 CASSFQGRPEAFF TGTGCCAGCAGTTTCCAGGGCAGGCCTGAAGCTTTCTTT
- TRBD1 TRBJ1-5 TRBV19 CASRSKGQGASQPQHF TGTGCCAGTAGGAGCAAGGGACAGGGGGCATCCCAGCCCCAGCATTTT
- - TRBJ1-1 TRBV19 CASSRTLNTEAFF TGTGCCAGTAGTAGAACACTGAACACTGAAGCTTTCTTT